The 9 T cell receptor beta chains in this list originate from one sample, sequenced in a study of blood T cell repertoires in COVID-19 (TCRdb year 2020). The receptor library was made with the immunoSEQ multiplex PCR assay. In TCRdb, the immuneACCESS table is reduced to in-frame sequences with V and J assigned. These tables do not hold every clone; where another copy was compared, an unresolved V gene accounts for under half, and the others remain unexplained. The table for this sample lists a few hundred thousand clones; 89% of them were counted only once. Over 9% of the sample comes from the top ten. The sample taken for sequencing was PBMCs or T cells enriched from blood (not recorded which). These receptors all come from a woman aged 25 to 39 who had recovered from COVID-19.

The V call is TRBV7-9, the J call TRBJ1-2; 11 bases are a match to TRBD1. The length of the CDR3 is 14 residues. Germline CDR1 is SEHNR and CDR2 is FQNEAQ (reference sequence). The J segment lost 8 bases and the V segment lost 4 bases, leaving 6 bases of the junction unmatched. The CDR3 sequence is CASSSTGQGVGYTF. CDR3 coding DNA: TGTGCCAGCAGCTCGACGGGACAGGGGGTAGGCTACACCTTC.

The chain employs TRBV19 and TRBJ1-1; D is possibly TRBD1 (5 bases). Per germline, CDR1 LNHDA and CDR2 SQIVND (reference sequence). The CDR3 covers 13 residues. V lost 3 bases to trimming and J lost 8 bases, with 13 bases between them. The CDR3 here is CASSIGQGGEAFF. CDR3 nucleotide sequence: TGTGCCAGTAGTATCGGGCAGGGAGGGGAAGCTTTCTTT.

The chain couples TRBV5-1 to TRBJ2-5; 14 bases are a match to TRBD2. Germline V gene lookup returns CDR1 SGHRS and CDR2 YFSETQ. Trimming at V came to 5 bases and at J to 5 bases, leaving 8 bases not matched to a gene. The CDR3 has 16 amino acids. The CDR3 loop is CASSLTSGRVWETQYF. As DNA, the CDR3 is TGCGCCAGCAGTTTGACTAGCGGGAGGGTTTGGGAGACCCAGTACTTC.

The rearrangement uses TRBV30 and TRBJ2-2, with 11 nucleotides matching TRBD2. V lost 1 base to trimming and J lost 6 bases; unmatched junction nucleotides: 4. Germline V CDR1 and CDR2: GTSNPN, SVGIG (reference sequence). CDR3 length equals 15 residues. The CDR3 is CAWSAVAGGPGELFF. The DNA for the CDR3 is TGTGCCTGGAGTGCTGTAGCGGGAGGGCCCGGGGAGCTGTTTTTT.

The chain uses TRBV9 and TRBJ2-7; maybe TRBD2 (5 bases). Germline V lookup: CDR1 SGDLS, CDR2 YYNGEE. The ends were cut back, 5 bases at V and 3 bases at J, with 21 bases in the middle. This CDR3 contains 16 residues. CDR3 protein: CASSPGGPLEFYEQYF. The CDR3 coding sequence is TGTGCCAGCAGTCCCGGCGGCCCACTAGAATTCTACGAGCAGTACTTC.

The chain couples TRBV2 to TRBJ2-7; 7 nucleotides align to TRBD1. This CDR3 is 14 amino acids long. Unmatched junction bases numbered 8, after V lost 3 bases and J lost 6 bases. Germline V gene data show CDR1 as SNHLY and CDR2 as FYNNEI. The CDR3 coding sequence is TGTGCCAGCAGTGACCTTCAGACAGGGCGCGAGCAGTACTTC. Translated: CASSDLQTGREQYF. Full variable domain (outside the CDR3, taken from reference TRBV2 and TRBJ2-7): EPEVTQTPSHQVTQMGQEVILRCVPISNHLYFYWYRQILGQKVEFLVSFYNNEISEKSEIFDDQFSVERPDGSNFTLKIRSTKLEDSAMYFCASSDLQTGREQYFGPGTRLTVT.

V is TRBV27 and J is TRBJ2-7; D remains ambiguous. The CDR3 sequence is 14 residues long. Trimming left V 5 bases short and J 5 bases short, with 16 bases between. The germline V gene has CDR1 MNHEY and CDR2 SMNVEV (reference sequence). CDR3 protein: CASSPRSGQDEQYF. CDR3 bases: TGTGCCAGCAGTCCCCGCAGTGGCCAGGACGAGCAGTACTTC.

The chain has TRBV27 and TRBJ1-2; D gene uncertain. Deletions cut 0 bases from V and 5 bases from J, with 10 bases between. Per germline, CDR1 MNHEY and CDR2 SMNVEV (reference sequence). CDR3 length: 14 amino acids. The CDR3 bases are TGTGCCAGCAGTTTATCAGCATTAGTTTATGGCTACACCTTC. It encodes CASSLSALVYGYTF.

The chain combines TRBV21-1 with TRBJ1-5. TRBV21-1 is a pseudogene. The CDR3 length is 17 residues. In nucleotides, the CDR3 is TGTGCCAGCAGCAAAAGGGGAGGAGGGCACCATTGGGTGCCCCAGCATTTT. Its protein product is CASSKRGGGHHWVPQHF.